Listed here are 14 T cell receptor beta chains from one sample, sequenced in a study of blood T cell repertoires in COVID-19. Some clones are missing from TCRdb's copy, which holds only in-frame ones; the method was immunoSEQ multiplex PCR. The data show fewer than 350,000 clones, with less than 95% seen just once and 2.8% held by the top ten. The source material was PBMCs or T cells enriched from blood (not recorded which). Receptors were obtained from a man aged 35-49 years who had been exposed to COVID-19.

The CDR3 region has the DNA TGTGCCAGCAGCTTTACGACAGGGGCCACTGAAGCTTTCTTT. Its protein product is CASSFTTGATEAFF. The chain combines TRBV5-4 with TRBJ1-1; 8 bases are shared with TRBD1. CDR3 length: 14 residues. Germline CDR1 is SGHNT and CDR2 is YYREEE (reference sequence). J gave up 4 bases and V 2 bases, and 4 bases lay outside the gene matches. Full variable domain (remainder filled in from reference TRBV5-4 and TRBJ1-1): ETGVTQSPTHLIKTRGQQVTLRCSSQSGHNTVSWYQQALGQGPQFIFQYYREEENGRGNFPPRFSGLQFPNYSSELNVNALELDDSALYLCASSFTTGATEAFFGQGTRLTVV.

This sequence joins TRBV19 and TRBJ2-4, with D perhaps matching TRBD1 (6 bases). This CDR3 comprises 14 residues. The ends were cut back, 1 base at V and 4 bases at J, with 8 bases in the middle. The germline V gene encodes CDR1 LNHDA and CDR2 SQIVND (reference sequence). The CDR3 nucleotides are TGTGCCAGTAGTATAGCAGGGGTTAAAAACATTCAGTACTTC. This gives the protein CASSIAGVKNIQYF.

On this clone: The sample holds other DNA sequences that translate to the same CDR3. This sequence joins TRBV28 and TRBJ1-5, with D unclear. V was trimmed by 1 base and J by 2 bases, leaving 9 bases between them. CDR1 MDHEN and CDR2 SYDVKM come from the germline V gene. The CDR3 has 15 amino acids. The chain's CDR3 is CASSLFSGGNQPQHF. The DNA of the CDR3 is TGTGCCAGCAGTTTATTCTCCGGGGGCAATCAGCCCCAGCATTTT.

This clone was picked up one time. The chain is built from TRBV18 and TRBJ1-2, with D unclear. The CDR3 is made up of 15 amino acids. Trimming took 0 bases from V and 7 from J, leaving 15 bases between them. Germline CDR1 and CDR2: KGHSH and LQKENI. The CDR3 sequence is CASSPPGERRSGYTF. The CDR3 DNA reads TGTGCCAGCTCACCACCGGGTGAGAGGAGGTCTGGCTACACCTTC.

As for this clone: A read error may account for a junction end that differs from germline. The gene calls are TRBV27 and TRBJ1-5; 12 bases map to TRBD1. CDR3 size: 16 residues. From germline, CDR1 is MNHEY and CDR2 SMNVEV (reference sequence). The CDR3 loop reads CASSSLGTGGNEPQHF. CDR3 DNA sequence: TGTGCCAGCAGTTCCCTCGGGACAGGGGGCAATGAGCCCCAGCATTTT.

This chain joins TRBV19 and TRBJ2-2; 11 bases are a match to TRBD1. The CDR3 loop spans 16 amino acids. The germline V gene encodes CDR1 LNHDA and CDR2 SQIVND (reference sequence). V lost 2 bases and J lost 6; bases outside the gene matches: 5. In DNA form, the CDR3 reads TGTGCCAGTAGTATATGGACAGGGGGCGAGGCCGGGGAGCTGTTTTTT. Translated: CASSIWTGGEAGELFF.

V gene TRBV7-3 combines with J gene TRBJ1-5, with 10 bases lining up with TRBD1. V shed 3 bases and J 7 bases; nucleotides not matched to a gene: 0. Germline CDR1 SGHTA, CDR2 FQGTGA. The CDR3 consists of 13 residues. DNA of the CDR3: TGTGCCAGCAGCTTGACAGGGGGCCAGCCCCAGCATTTT. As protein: CASSLTGGQPQHF.

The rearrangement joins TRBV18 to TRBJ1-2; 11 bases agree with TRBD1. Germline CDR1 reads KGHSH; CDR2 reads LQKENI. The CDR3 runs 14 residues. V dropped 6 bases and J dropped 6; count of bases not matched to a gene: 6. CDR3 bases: TGTGCCAGCTCCGGGACAGGGGGAAAGGATGGCTACACCTTC. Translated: CASSGTGGKDGYTF.

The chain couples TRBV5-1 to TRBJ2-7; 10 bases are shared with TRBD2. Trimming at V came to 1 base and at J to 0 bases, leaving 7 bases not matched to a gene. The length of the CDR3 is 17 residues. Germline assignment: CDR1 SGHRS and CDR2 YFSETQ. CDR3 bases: TGCGCCAGCAGCTTGTTCTGGACTAGCGGTGTCTCCTACGAGCAGTACTTC. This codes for CASSLFWTSGVSYEQYF. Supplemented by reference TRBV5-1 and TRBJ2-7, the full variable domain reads KAGVTQTPRYLIKTRGQQVTLSCSPISGHRSVSWYQQTPGQGLQFLFEYFSETQRNKGNFPGRFSGRQFSNSRSEMNVSTLELGDSALYLCASSLFWTSGVSYEQYFGPGTRLTVT.

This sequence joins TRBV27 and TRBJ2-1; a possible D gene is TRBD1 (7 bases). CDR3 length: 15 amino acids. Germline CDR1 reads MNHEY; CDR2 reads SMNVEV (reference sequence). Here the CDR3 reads CVQKVQGGPYNEQFF. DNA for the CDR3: TGTGTTCAAAAAGTCCAGGGGGGTCCCTACAATGAGCAGTTCTTC.

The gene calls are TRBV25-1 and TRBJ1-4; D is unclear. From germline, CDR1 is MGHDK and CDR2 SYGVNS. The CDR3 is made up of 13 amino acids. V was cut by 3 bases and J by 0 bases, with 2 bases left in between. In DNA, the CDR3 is TGTGCCAGCAGTGATACAACTAATGAAAAACTGTTTTTT. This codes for CASSDTTNEKLFF.

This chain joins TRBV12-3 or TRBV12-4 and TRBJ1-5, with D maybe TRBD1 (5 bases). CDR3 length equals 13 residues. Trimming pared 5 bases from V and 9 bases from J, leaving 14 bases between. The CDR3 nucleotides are TGTGCCAGCAGTACGGGGGACGCGTCGCCCCAGCATTTT. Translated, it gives CASSTGDASPQHF.

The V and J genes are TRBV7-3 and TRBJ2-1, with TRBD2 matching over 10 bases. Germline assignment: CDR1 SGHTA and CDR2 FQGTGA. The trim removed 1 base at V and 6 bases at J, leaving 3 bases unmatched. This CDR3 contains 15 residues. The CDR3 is CASSLMASGSNEQFF. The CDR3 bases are TGTGCCAGCAGCTTAATGGCTAGCGGGAGCAATGAGCAGTTCTTC.

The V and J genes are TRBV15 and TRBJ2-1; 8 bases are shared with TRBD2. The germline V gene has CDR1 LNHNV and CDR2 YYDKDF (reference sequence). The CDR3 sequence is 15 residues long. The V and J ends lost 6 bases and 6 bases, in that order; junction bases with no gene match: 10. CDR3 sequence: CATSFPAGEPNEQFF. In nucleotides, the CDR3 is TGTGCCACCAGTTTCCCAGCGGGAGAACCCAATGAGCAGTTCTTC.